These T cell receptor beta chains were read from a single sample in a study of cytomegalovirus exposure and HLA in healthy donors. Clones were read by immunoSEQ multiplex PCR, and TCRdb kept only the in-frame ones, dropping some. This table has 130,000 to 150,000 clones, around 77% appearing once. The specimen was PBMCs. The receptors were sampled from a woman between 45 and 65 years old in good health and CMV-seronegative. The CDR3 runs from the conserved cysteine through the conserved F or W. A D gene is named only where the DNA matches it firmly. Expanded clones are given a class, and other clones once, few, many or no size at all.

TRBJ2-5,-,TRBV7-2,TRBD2,CASSLSSGGAFRETQYF,TGTGCCAGCAGCCTGAGTTCCGGGGGGGCGTTTAGGGAGACCCAGTACTTC
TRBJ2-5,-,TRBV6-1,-,CASRHDRTGQETQYF,TGTGCCAGCAGACACGACAGGACGGGCCAAGAGACCCAGTACTTC
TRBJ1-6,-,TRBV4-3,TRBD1,CASSLGTGGYNSPLHF,TGCGCCAGCAGCCTGGGGACAGGGGGTTATAATTCACCCCTCCACTTT
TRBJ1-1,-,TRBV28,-,CASRSRGTAEAFF,TGTGCCAGCAGATCCAGGGGAACGGCTGAAGCTTTCTTT
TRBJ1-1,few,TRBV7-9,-,CASSLQGGVWSEAFF,TGTGCCAGCAGCTTACAGGGAGGGGTTTGGAGTGAAGCTTTCTTT
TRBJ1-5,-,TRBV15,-,CATSRDYSNQPQHF,TGTGCCACCAGCAGAGATTATAGCAATCAGCCCCAGCATTTT
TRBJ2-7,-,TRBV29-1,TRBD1,CSVGTGPSYEQYF,TGCAGCGTAGGGACAGGCCCCTCATACGAGCAGTACTTC
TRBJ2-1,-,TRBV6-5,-,CASSYGPGSYNEQFF,TGTGCCAGCAGTTACGGGCCGGGGTCCTACAATGAGCAGTTCTTC
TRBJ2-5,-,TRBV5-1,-,CASSLNGEETQYF,TGCGCCAGCAGCTTGAACGGGGAAGAGACCCAGTACTTC
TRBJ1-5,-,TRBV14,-,CASSQAGGNQPQHF,TGTGCCAGCAGCCAGGCCGGGGGCAATCAGCCCCAGCATTTT
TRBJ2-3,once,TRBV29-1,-,CSARRGALTDTQYF,TGCAGCGCCCGACGGGGGGCCCTCACAGATACGCAGTATTTT
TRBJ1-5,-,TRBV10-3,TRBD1,CATTQGADQPQHF,TGTGCCACCACACAGGGGGCCGATCAGCCCCAGCATTTT
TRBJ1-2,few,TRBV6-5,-,CASSYDPAQGYGYTF,TGTGCCAGCAGTTACGACCCAGCGCAGGGCTATGGCTACACCTTC
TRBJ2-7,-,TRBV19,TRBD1,CASSTPTGGVYEQYF,TGTGCCAGTAGTACCCCGACAGGGGGCGTCTACGAGCAGTACTTC
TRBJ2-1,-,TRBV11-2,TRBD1,CASSRDRGRHNEQFF,TGTGCCAGCAGCCGGGACAGGGGGAGACACAATGAGCAGTTCTTC
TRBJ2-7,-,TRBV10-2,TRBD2,CASTPGGAGNNEQYF,TGCGCCAGCACCCCTGGTGGAGCGGGGAACAACGAGCAGTACTTC
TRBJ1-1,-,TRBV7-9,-,CASSSRDIRNTEAFF,TGTGCCAGCAGCTCCCGGGACATACGAAACACTGAAGCTTTCTTT
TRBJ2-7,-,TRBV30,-,CAFGRGLLKCEQYF,TGTGCCTTCGGTCGGGGACTGTTAAAGTGCGAGCAGTACTTC
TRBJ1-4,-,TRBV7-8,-,CASSLEAEPTNEKLFF,TGTGCCAGCAGCTTAGAGGCGGAACCAACTAATGAAAAACTGTTTTTT
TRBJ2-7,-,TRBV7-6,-,CASSSPSYEQYF,TGTGCCAGCAGCTCCCCCAGCTACGAGCAGTACTTC
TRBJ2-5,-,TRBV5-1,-,CASSPLRGLQETQYF,TGCGCCAGCAGCCCCCTAAGGGGCTTACAAGAGACCCAGTACTTC
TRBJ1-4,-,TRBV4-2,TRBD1,CASSQGTGTGDEKLFF,TGTGCCAGCAGCCAAGGAACCGGGACAGGGGACGAAAAACTGTTTTTT